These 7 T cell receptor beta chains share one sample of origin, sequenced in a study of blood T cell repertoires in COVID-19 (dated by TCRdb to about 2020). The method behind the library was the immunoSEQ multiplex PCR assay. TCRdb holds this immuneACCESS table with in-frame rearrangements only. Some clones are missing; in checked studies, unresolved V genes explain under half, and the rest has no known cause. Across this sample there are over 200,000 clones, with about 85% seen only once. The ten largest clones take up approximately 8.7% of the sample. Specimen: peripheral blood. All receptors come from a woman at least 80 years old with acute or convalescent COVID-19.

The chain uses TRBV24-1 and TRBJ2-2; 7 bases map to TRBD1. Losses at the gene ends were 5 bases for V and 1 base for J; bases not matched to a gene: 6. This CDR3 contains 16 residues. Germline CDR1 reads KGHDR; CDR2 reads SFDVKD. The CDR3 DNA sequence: TGTGCCACCAGTGGTTACAGGGGCGGGAACACCGGGGAGCTGTTTTTT. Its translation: CATSGYRGGNTGELFF.

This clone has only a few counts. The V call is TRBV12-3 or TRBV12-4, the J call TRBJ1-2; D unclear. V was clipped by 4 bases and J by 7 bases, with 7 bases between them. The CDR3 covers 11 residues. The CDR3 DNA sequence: TGTGCCAGCAGTTCGAGAATTGGCTACACCTTC. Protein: CASSSRIGYTF.

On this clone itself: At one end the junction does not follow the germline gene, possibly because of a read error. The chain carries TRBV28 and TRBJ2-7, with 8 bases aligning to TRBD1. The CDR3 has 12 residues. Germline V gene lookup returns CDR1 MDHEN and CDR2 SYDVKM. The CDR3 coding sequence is TGTGCCAGCAGTCAACCCCCGGACAGGGAGTTTTTC. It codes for CASSQPPDREFF.

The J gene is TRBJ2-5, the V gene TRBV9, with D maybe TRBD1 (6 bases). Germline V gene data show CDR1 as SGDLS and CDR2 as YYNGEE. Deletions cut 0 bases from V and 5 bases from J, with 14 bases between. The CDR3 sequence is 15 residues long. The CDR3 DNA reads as TGTGCCAGCAGCGTAGCCGAGGGACACTTGGAGACCCAGTACTTC. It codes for CASSVAEGHLETQYF.

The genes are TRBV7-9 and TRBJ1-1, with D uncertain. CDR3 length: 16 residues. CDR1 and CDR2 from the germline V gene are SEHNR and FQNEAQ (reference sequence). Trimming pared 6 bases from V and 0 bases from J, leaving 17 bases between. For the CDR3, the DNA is TGTGCCAGCAGTCTAGTGGGTGTCAACATGAACACTGAAGCTTTCTTT. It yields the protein CASSLVGVNMNTEAFF.

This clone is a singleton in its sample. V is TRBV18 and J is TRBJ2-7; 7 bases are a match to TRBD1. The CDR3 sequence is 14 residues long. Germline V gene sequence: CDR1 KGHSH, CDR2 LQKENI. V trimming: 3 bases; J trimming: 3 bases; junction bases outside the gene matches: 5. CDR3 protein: CASSPSGGFYEQYF. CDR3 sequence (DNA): TGTGCCAGCTCACCCTCAGGGGGTTTCTACGAGCAGTACTTC.

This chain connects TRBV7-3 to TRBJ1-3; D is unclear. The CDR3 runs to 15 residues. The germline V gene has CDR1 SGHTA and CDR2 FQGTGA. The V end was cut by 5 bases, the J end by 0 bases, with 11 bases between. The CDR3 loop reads CASSPGRSSGNTIYF. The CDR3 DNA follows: TGTGCCAGCAGCCCCGGGAGGAGCTCTGGAAACACCATATATTTT.